These 8 T cell receptor beta chains originate from one sample sequenced in a study of cytotoxic CD8 clonotypes in ibrutinib-treated CLL. Some clones are missing from TCRdb's copy, which holds only in-frame ones; the method was immunoSEQ multiplex PCR. This sample has 200,000 or so clones, with 60% to 80% found just once. Here the sequenced sample was PBMCs, taken after 12 months of ibrutinib treatment. Receptors originate from a human donor with chronic lymphocytic leukemia.

In this sample, this clone turned up a few times. V and J are TRBV6-5 and TRBJ2-7, with no clear D. The CDR3 runs to 15 residues. CDR1 is MNHEY, CDR2 SVGAGI, per germline. V was clipped by 4 bases and J by 4 bases, with 17 bases between them. The CDR3 coding sequence is TGTGCCAGCAGTTCATCAGGAATATCAGTATACGAGCAGTACTTC. Translation gives CASSSSGISVYEQYF.

The rearrangement links TRBV11-3 to TRBJ2-3, with TRBD2 identical over 15 bases. Trimming removed 3 bases from V and 6 bases from J; junction bases left unmatched: 1. The CDR3 spans 15 residues. CDR1 and CDR2 from the germline V gene are SGHNT and YENEEA. The CDR3 DNA is TGTGCCAGCAGCTTCGGACTAGCGGGAGGGGATACGCAGTATTTT. Its protein product is CASSFGLAGGDTQYF.

CDR3 nucleotides: TGTGCCAGCAGTTTCCCATTAGGGGGCGGACGGACCTACGAGCAGTACTTC. It yields the protein CASSFPLGGGRTYEQYF. The chain carries TRBV28 and TRBJ2-7; 7 bases map to TRBD1. The CDR3 covers 17 residues. Per germline, CDR1 MDHEN and CDR2 SYDVKM. The junction had 13 bases not matched to a gene; V was cut back by 3 bases and J by 2 bases.

This chain uses TRBV28 with TRBJ2-1; 11 bases agree with TRBD1. CDR3 size: 23 residues. The J segment lost 5 bases and the V segment lost 5 bases, leaving 29 bases of the junction unmatched. Looked up from germline, CDR1 is MDHEN and CDR2 is SYDVKM. CDR3 nucleotides: TGTGCCAGCAGTCCCTATTTCCGATGGACAGGGGGCCGTTGGCTTAGGGGTAACAATGAGCAGTTCTTC. Amino acid sequence: CASSPYFRWTGGRWLRGNNEQFF.

The chain employs TRBV28 and TRBJ2-3; 7 positions agree with TRBD2. Germline V gives CDR1 MDHEN, CDR2 SYDVKM. Germline trimming cut 11 bases from V and 2 bases from J; bases unmatched to any gene: 4. The CDR3 length is 12 residues. This CDR3 is CAGGGVTDTQYF. CDR3 DNA: TGTGCCGGCGGGGGAGTCACAGATACGCAGTATTTT. Using reference TRBV28 and TRBJ2-3 for the parts outside the CDR3, the full variable domain is DVKVTQSSRYLVKRTGEKVFLECVQDMDHENMFWYRQDPGLGLRLIYFSYDVKMKEKGDIPEGYSVSREKKERFSLILESASTNQTSMYLCAGGGVTDTQYFGPGTRLTVL.

This chain joins TRBV7-9 and TRBJ1-1; D is unresolved. CDR1 is SEHNR, CDR2 FQNEAQ, per germline (reference sequence). This CDR3 is built from 15 residues. V was shortened by 2 bases and J by 0 bases, with 10 bases between the two germline ends. The CDR3 DNA follows: TGTGCCAGCAGCTTACGGGAAACCATGAACACTGAAGCTTTCTTT. Translation gives CASSLRETMNTEAFF.

The rearrangement uses TRBV2 and TRBJ1-2; D is perhaps TRBD1 (5 bases). V lost 5 bases and J 8 bases, leaving 21 bases between the germline ends. The CDR3 has 15 amino acids. From germline, CDR1 is SNHLY and CDR2 FYNNEI. CDR3 protein: CASSFLDFQEGGYTF. The CDR3 bases are TGTGCCAGCAGTTTCTTGGACTTTCAGGAGGGGGGCTACACCTTC.

The CDR3 DNA follows: TGCGCCAGCAGCCAAATCGGGACTAGGTCGGTGAATGAGCAGTTCTTC. It yields the protein CASSQIGTRSVNEQFF. V usage is TRBV4-1 and J usage is TRBJ2-1; TRBD2 aligns across 8 bases. Looked up from germline, CDR1 is MGHRA and CDR2 is YSYEKL. This CDR3 comprises 16 residues. V shed 2 bases, J shed 7 bases, and the junction held 10 bases outside the gene matches.